The sequence of this T cell receptor beta chain was determined in a study of cytomegalovirus exposure and HLA in healthy donors. The CDR3 is 18 amino acids. Per germline, CDR1 LNHNV and CDR2 YYDKDF (reference sequence). J lost 8 bases, V lost 0 bases, and 13 bases had no gene match. Use of 60 Vbeta and 13 Jbeta primers characterized the PCR. The protocol was immunoSEQ multiplex PCR, while the TCRdb copy is restricted to in-frame clones and leaves out a portion. Seen here are some 190,000 clones, about 83% observed once, and the top ten hold roughly 3%. The sequence came from a female donor in good health and CMV-seronegative. The sample taken for sequencing was PBMCs. This chain joins TRBV15 and TRBJ2-1, with TRBD1 matching over 10 bases. In DNA, the CDR3 is TGTGCCACCAGCAGAGATTCGGGGACCGGGACAGGGGTCCATGAGCAGTTCTTC. Translation gives CATSRDSGTGTGVHEQFF.